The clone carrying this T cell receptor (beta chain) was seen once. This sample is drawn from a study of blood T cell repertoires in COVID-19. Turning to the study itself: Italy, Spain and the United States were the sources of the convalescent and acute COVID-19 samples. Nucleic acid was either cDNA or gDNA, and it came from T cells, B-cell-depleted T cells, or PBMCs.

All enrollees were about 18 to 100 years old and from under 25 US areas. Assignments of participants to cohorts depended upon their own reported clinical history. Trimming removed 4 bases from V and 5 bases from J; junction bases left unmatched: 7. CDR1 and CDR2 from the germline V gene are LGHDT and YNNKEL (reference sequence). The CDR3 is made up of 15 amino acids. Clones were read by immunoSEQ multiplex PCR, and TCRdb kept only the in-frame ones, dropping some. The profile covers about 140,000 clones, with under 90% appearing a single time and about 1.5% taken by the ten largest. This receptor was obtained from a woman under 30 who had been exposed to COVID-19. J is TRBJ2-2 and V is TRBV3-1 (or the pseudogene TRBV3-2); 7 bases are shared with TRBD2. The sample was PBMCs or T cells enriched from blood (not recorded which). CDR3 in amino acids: CASSPFAGVTGELFF. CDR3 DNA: TGTGCCAGCAGCCCTTTTGCGGGAGTAACCGGGGAGCTGTTTTTT.